This entry lists 30 T cell receptor beta chains sequenced from one sample in a study of spatial heterogeneity in lung cancer. TCRdb redid the calling of the 5' RACE reads with MiXCR, one entry per CDR3 protein. The data show around 120,000 distinct CDR3 sequences, 12% seen once. Time point reported: blood at routine non-recurrence follow-up after resection. No cells were sorted before sequencing. The whole RNA sequenced was extracted from tumor, nontumor lung or frozen PBMC. Sample: PBMCs, taken at follow-up. The source is a male donor with early-stage non-small cell lung cancer.

This clonotype was recorded many times. This chain links TRBV4-1 with TRBJ1-5; the D gene is possibly TRBD1 (5 bases). Trimming took off 1 base at V and 8 bases at J, with 12 bases between the two ends. Germline lookup yields CDR1 MGHRA and CDR2 YSYEKL. CDR3 length: 14 residues. The CDR3 region is CASSQGQFGEPQHF. The CDR3 DNA reads as TGCGCCAGCAGCCAAGGACAGTTTGGGGAGCCCCAGCATTTT.

This sequence joins TRBV19 and TRBJ2-1; D is uncertain. The CDR3 runs 14 residues. The germline CDR1 and CDR2 sequences are LNHDA and SQIVND (reference sequence). The V gene lost 2 bases and the J gene lost 4 bases, with 9 bases spanning the gap. CDR3 sequence (DNA): TGTGCCAGTAGTATACCTACCACATACAATGAGCAGTTCTTC. Amino acids: CASSIPTTYNEQFF. The variable domain in full, with the rest retrieved from reference TRBV19 and TRBJ2-1, is DGGITQSPKYLFRKEGQNVTLSCEQNLNHDAMYWYRQDPGQGLRLIYYSQIVNDFQKGDIAEGYSVSREKKESFPLTVTSAQKNPTAFYLCASSIPTTYNEQFFGPGTRLTVL.

The V gene is TRBV28, the J gene TRBJ1-4; tentative D call: TRBD1 (6 bases). The CDR3 runs to 12 residues. V was trimmed by 5 bases and J by 16 bases, leaving 17 bases between them. From germline, CDR1 is MDHEN and CDR2 SYDVKM. CDR3 protein: CASSLSGTIQFF. The CDR3 DNA follows: TGTGCCAGCAGTCTTTCAGGGACAATTCAGTTTTTT.

This clonotype came up a few times. This sequence joins TRBV27 and TRBJ2-7, with 9 bases identical to TRBD2. Germline V gene sequence: CDR1 MNHEY, CDR2 SMNVEV (reference sequence). CDR3 length: 14 amino acids. J lost 1 base, V lost 6 bases, and 4 bases had no gene match. The DNA of the CDR3 is TGTGCCAGCAGGGCGACTAGCGGTTCCTACGAGCAGTACTTC. It translates to CASRATSGSYEQYF.

In its sample, this clonotype was seen many times. The chain uses TRBV24-1 and TRBJ2-3; D might be TRBD1 (5 bases). This CDR3 contains 15 residues. V was trimmed by 2 bases and J by 9 bases, leaving 17 bases between them. In germline, CDR1 is KGHDR, CDR2 SFDVKD. For the CDR3, the DNA is TGTGCCACCAGTGATTCGGTCAGGGTGATTGAGACGCAGTATTTT. This translates into CATSDSVRVIETQYF.

This clonotype was picked up a small number of times. The V gene is TRBV29-1, the J gene TRBJ2-5, with TRBD2 matching over 10 bases. The ends lost 4 bases at V and 6 bases at J; junction bases unmatched: 5. Per germline, CDR1 SQVTM and CDR2 ANQGSEA. The CDR3 contains 13 residues. The CDR3 loop reads CSVAAGGPKTQYF. CDR3 coding DNA: TGCAGCGTTGCAGCGGGGGGGCCGAAGACCCAGTACTTC.

This clonotype has a handful of counts. This sequence joins TRBV5-1 and TRBJ1-6; TRBD1 might be the D (6 bases). Germline-derived CDR1 and CDR2 are SGHRS and YFSETQ. The CDR3 is made up of 16 amino acids. V was clipped by 3 bases and J by 9 bases, with 19 bases between them. The CDR3 protein is CASSYAGETNFSPLHF. DNA for the CDR3: TGCGCCAGCAGCTACGCAGGGGAAACCAATTTTTCACCCCTCCACTTT.

This clonotype was seen at least ten times. This chain connects TRBV5-8 to TRBJ1-2, with TRBD1 matching over 8 bases. The V gene end was trimmed by 4 bases and the J gene end by 4 bases; junction bases not matched to a gene: 3. Germline loops: CDR1 SGHTS, CDR2 YDEGEE. The CDR3 loop spans 13 amino acids. Here the CDR3 reads CASSRTGPYGYTF. CDR3 sequence (DNA): TGTGCCAGCAGCCGGACAGGGCCCTATGGCTACACCTTC.

The table lists this clonotype with a few counts. The chain combines TRBV2 with TRBJ2-3, with D possibly being TRBD1 or TRBD2 (6 bases each). V gave up 4 bases and J gave up 6 bases, with 20 bases separating them. The CDR3 contains 16 residues. CDR1 and CDR2 (germline): SNHLY, FYNNEI. As DNA, the CDR3 is TGTGCCAGCAGTGGGGGACGGGGGCCCCCGTTTGATACGCAGTATTTT. Translated: CASSGGRGPPFDTQYF. The complete variable domain, with remaining parts taken from reference TRBV2 and TRBJ2-3, reads EPEVTQTPSHQVTQMGQEVILRCVPISNHLYFYWYRQILGQKVEFLVSFYNNEISEKSEIFDDQFSVERPDGSNFTLKIRSTKLEDSAMYFCASSGGRGPPFDTQYFGPGTRLTVL.

This chain links TRBV29-1 with TRBJ2-5; 8 nucleotides line up with TRBD1. Germline-derived CDR1 and CDR2 are SQVTM and ANQGSEA. The J segment lost 5 bases and the V segment lost 6 bases, leaving 8 bases of the junction unmatched. The CDR3 consists of 13 residues. The CDR3 nucleotides are TGCAGCGTCGGACAGGGCCCGAGGGAGACCCAGTACTTC. Its translation: CSVGQGPRETQYF.

This clonotype was detected many times. The chain links TRBV29-1 to TRBJ1-5; TRBD1 agrees at 9 bases. The length of the CDR3 is 14 residues. Germline-derived CDR1 and CDR2 are SQVTM and ANQGSEA. The V and J ends lost 6 bases and 1 base, in that order; junction bases with no gene match: 4. CDR3 sequence reads: CSVNGQGSNQPQHF. In DNA, the CDR3 is TGCAGCGTGAATGGACAGGGGAGCAATCAGCCCCAGCATTTT. Full variable domain (outside the CDR3, taken from reference TRBV29-1 and TRBJ1-5): SAVISQKPSRDICQRGTSLTIQCQVDSQVTMMFWYRQQPGQSLTLIATANQGSEATYESGFVIDKFPISRPNLTFSTLTVSNMSPEDSSIYLCSVNGQGSNQPQHFGDGTRLSIL.

CDR3 loop: CASSPEVTLGFF. CDR3 sequence (DNA): TGTGCCAGCAGCCCCGAGGTCACCCTGGGGTTCTTC. The V call is TRBV7-9, the J call TRBJ2-1; D not resolved. The germline CDR1 and CDR2 sequences are SEHNR and FQNEAQ (reference sequence). The CDR3 spans 12 residues. Deletions cut 5 bases from V and 15 bases from J, with 17 bases between. Full variable domain (missing parts from reference TRBV7-9 and TRBJ2-1): DTGVSQNPRHKITKRGQNVTFRCDPISEHNRLYWYRQTLGQGPEFLTYFQNEAQLEKSRLLSDRFSAERPKGSFSTLEIQRTEQGDSAMYLCASSPEVTLGFFGPGTRLTVL.

This clonotype was counted a few times. The chain is built from TRBV4-2 and TRBJ1-2; a possible D gene is TRBD1 (5 bases). Germline V CDR1 and CDR2: LGHNA, YNFKEQ. Trimming pared 4 bases from V and 0 bases from J, leaving 15 bases between. The CDR3 runs to 16 residues. The CDR3 protein is CASSLSLTATNYGYTF. CDR3 nucleotide sequence: TGTGCCAGCAGCCTGAGCTTGACAGCAACTAACTATGGCTACACCTTC.

This clonotype was observed at least ten times. V and J are TRBV29-1 and TRBJ2-7, with D perhaps matching TRBD2 (5 bases). Germline-derived CDR1 and CDR2 are SQVTM and ANQGSEA. CDR3 length: 13 amino acids. V was cut by 4 bases and J by 0 bases, with 10 bases left in between. The CDR3 region has the DNA TGCAGCGTTGGAGGGTATAGCTCCTACGAGCAGTACTTC. This encodes CSVGGYSSYEQYF.

This clonotype turned up a few times. V usage is TRBV10-1 and J usage is TRBJ2-2, with D unclear. The CDR3 spans 14 residues. Germline V gives CDR1 WNHNN, CDR2 SYGVQD (reference sequence). With 4 bases removed from V and 1 base from J, the gap between germline ends came to 7 bases. The CDR3 DNA is TGCGCCAGCAGTGGTGGAGAGAACACCGGGGAGCTGTTTTTT. Protein sequence: CASSGGENTGELFF.

The V and J genes are TRBV9 and TRBJ2-1, with D tentatively TRBD1 (7 bases). In germline, CDR1 is SGDLS, CDR2 YYNGEE. The CDR3 runs 14 residues. V was trimmed by 0 bases and J by 8 bases, leaving 12 bases between them. The CDR3 bases are TGTGCCAGCAGCGTAGCTTTCAGGGGGGATGAGCAGTTCTTC. Translated: CASSVAFRGDEQFF. Full variable domain (missing parts from reference TRBV9 and TRBJ2-1): DSGVTQTPKHLITATGQRVTLRCSPRSGDLSVYWYQQSLDQGLQFLIQYYNGEERAKGNILERFSAQQFPDLHSELNLSSLELGDSALYFCASSVAFRGDEQFFGPGTRLTVL.

This clonotype was detected a few times. The chain has TRBV20-1 and TRBJ1-2, with TRBD1 matching over 8 bases. Trimming removed 6 bases from V and 4 bases from J; junction bases left unmatched: 7. The CDR3 sequence is 13 residues long. Germline CDR1 and CDR2: DFQATT and SNEGSKA (reference sequence). The CDR3: CSAADRGFYGYTF. The CDR3 DNA follows: TGCAGTGCCGCTGACAGGGGATTCTATGGCTACACCTTC.

There are a few counts of this clonotype. The chain employs TRBV7-2 and TRBJ1-6; 7 nucleotides agree with TRBD1. CDR3 length: 16 residues. The germline gives CDR1 SGHTA, CDR2 FQGNSA. V trimming: 1 base; J trimming: 6 bases; junction bases outside the gene matches: 6. The CDR3 DNA sequence: TGTGCCAGCAGCTTAGGGAGCAGGGGGTTTAATTCACCCCTCCACTTT. Its protein is CASSLGSRGFNSPLHF.

The V gene is TRBV7-9, the J gene TRBJ1-4; no definite D call. The germline gives CDR1 SEHNR, CDR2 FQNEAQ (reference sequence). The CDR3 is 13 amino acids. V lost 4 bases, J lost 5 bases, and 8 bases lay in between. This chain's CDR3 is CASSSRLNEKLFF. The CDR3 coding sequence is TGTGCCAGCAGCTCCCGGTTAAATGAAAAACTGTTTTTT.

In its sample, this clonotype was seen many times. This chain uses TRBV9 with TRBJ1-2; D remains ambiguous. Germline CDR1 is SGDLS and CDR2 is YYNGEE. CDR3 length: 16 amino acids. V was shortened by 0 bases and J by 2 bases, with 14 bases between the two germline ends. The CDR3 DNA sequence: TGTGCCAGCAGCGTAGGGGTAGGGCCTTCGAACTATGGCTACACCTTC. The encoded protein is CASSVGVGPSNYGYTF.

The sample holds a few counts of this clonotype. The CDR3 loop is CASSVAEPNTEAFF. The DNA of the CDR3 is TGTGCCAGCAGTGTGGCAGAACCGAACACTGAAGCTTTCTTT. V is TRBV25-1 and J is TRBJ1-1; D ambiguous. Trimming took 4 bases from V and 1 from J, leaving 10 bases between them. CDR3 length: 14 amino acids. CDR1 and CDR2 from the germline V gene are MGHDK and SYGVNS.

The CDR3 DNA follows: TGTGCCAGCAGCCTGACAGGACGCCGCGAGGAGCAGTACTTC. Its translation is CASSLTGRREEQYF. The genes are TRBV27 and TRBJ2-7, with D possibly being TRBD1 (6 bases). The CDR3 loop spans 14 amino acids. Looked up from germline, CDR1 is MNHEY and CDR2 is SMNVEV (reference sequence). The V gene lost 6 bases and the J gene lost 7 bases, with 19 bases spanning the gap.

The chain recombines TRBV28 with TRBJ1-5, with D perhaps matching TRBD1 (5 bases). The CDR3 loop spans 14 amino acids. Germline V lookup: CDR1 MDHEN, CDR2 SYDVKM. Trimming took off 5 bases at V and 9 bases at J, with 17 bases between the two ends. CDR3 region: CASSRDRPLGPQHF. The DNA for the CDR3 is TGTGCCAGCAGTCGGGACCGTCCTCTCGGGCCCCAGCATTTT. The full variable domain, rest sourced from reference TRBV28 and TRBJ1-5, is DVKVTQSSRYLVKRTGEKVFLECVQDMDHENMFWYRQDPGLGLRLIYFSYDVKMKEKGDIPEGYSVSREKKERFSLILESASTNQTSMYLCASSRDRPLGPQHFGDGTRLSIL.

This clonotype was counted many times. This chain uses TRBV30 with TRBJ2-7; D is perhaps TRBD1 (5 bases). The CDR3 loop spans 14 amino acids. Looked up from germline, CDR1 is GTSNPN and CDR2 is SVGIG (reference sequence). The ends were cut back, 2 bases at V and 1 base at J, with 12 bases in the middle. CDR3 sequence reads: CAWSSGSASYEQYF. CDR3 coding DNA: TGTGCCTGGAGTTCAGGGTCTGCGTCCTACGAGCAGTACTTC.

This clonotype was picked up a small number of times. The rearrangement joins TRBV12-3 or TRBV12-4 to TRBJ2-7, with D possibly being TRBD1 or TRBD2 (5 bases each). The CDR3 consists of 14 residues. The germline V and J ends were trimmed by 1 base and 5 bases, with 12 bases remaining between them. The CDR3 DNA reads as TGTGCCAGCAGTTTAGGGGGGAACCCAGACGAGCAGTACTTC. This sequence encodes CASSLGGNPDEQYF.

This chain uses TRBV7-6 with TRBJ1-6; D gene uncertain. This CDR3 comprises 14 residues. V was shortened by 5 bases and J by 6 bases, with 11 bases between the two germline ends. Germline CDR1 SGHVS, CDR2 FNYEAQ. CDR3 bases: TGTGCCAGCAGCCCGAGTTCGGGTAATTCACCCCTCCACTTT. Amino acids: CASSPSSGNSPLHF. The complete variable domain, with remaining parts taken from reference TRBV7-6 and TRBJ1-6, reads GAGVSQSPRYKVTKRGQDVALRCDPISGHVSLYWYRQALGQGPEFLTYFNYEAQQDKSGLPNDRFSAERPEGSISTLTIQRTEQRDSAMYRCASSPSSGNSPLHFGNGTRLTVT.

This clonotype was recorded a few times. This chain uses TRBV11-1 with TRBJ1-1; possibly TRBD1 for D (5 bases). The CDR3 is 15 amino acids. Trimming left V 1 base short and J 1 base short, with 10 bases between. From germline, CDR1 is SGHAT and CDR2 FQDESV (reference sequence). The CDR3 region is CASSLEGEGNTEAFF. The CDR3 DNA follows: TGTGCCAGCAGCTTAGAAGGGGAAGGGAACACTGAAGCTTTCTTT.

This clonotype was seen more than once but under ten times. CDR3 nucleotides: TGCAGTGCTAGAGAAGGCTTCCAGGAGACCCAGTACTTC. This translates into CSAREGFQETQYF. V is TRBV20-1 and J is TRBJ2-5; D is unclear. The CDR3 runs to 13 residues. Trimming removed 0 bases from V and 5 bases from J, with 10 bases in between. Germline CDR1 DFQATT, CDR2 SNEGSKA (reference sequence).

This clonotype was counted many times. CDR3 in DNA: TGTGCCAGCAGCCAAGAATCTGGATATTATTCACCCCTCCACTTT. Translation gives CASSQESGYYSPLHF. The chain is built from TRBV14 and TRBJ1-6; D gene ambiguous. CDR3 length: 15 amino acids. V gave up 0 bases and J gave up 8 bases, with 11 bases separating them. From germline, CDR1 is SGHDN and CDR2 FVKESK.

This clonotype was seen a few times. The chain is built from TRBV2 and TRBJ1-1; D possibly corresponds to TRBD1 (5 bases). CDR1 and CDR2 from the germline V gene are SNHLY and FYNNEI. The CDR3 consists of 12 residues. Trimming stripped 3 bases from V and 11 bases from J, with 13 bases between. The CDR3 DNA follows: TGTGCCAGCAGTGAGACAGCCGTTGGCGCTTTCTTT. Its translation is CASSETAVGAFF.